This T cell receptor beta chain comes out of a study of post-analysis software for immune sequencing data. About the research overall: Both relapsing-remitting and secondary progressive multiple sclerosis featured among the disease courses, as did progressive-relapsing multiple sclerosis.

The CDR3 covers 17 residues. Broader study findings: Significantly lower normalized Chao1 diversity was seen in multiple sclerosis patients than in controls. Five or six TRBV segments were more frequent in patients than controls; TRBV5-6, TRBV5-1 and TRBV20-1 belonged to this group.

Every TCR beta cDNA library bore unique molecular identifiers. TCRdb itself ran the PCR reads through MiXCR, one entry per CDR3 protein. In the table there are roughly 670,000 distinct CDR3 sequences, 59% of which are singletons. On this clonotype: Its antigen is undetermined.

J is TRBJ2-6 and V is TRBV21-1; the table's D call of TRBD2 was not tested on the DNA. TRBV21-1 constitutes a pseudogene. This TCR came from a girl aged 2 to 10 with multiple sclerosis. The sample taken for sequencing was blood. The CDR3 DNA reads as TGTGCCAGCAGCTACCCGGGACTCCGCTCTGGGGCCAACGTCCTGACTTTC. It is translated as CASSYPGLRSGANVLTF.